Shown below are 32 T cell receptor beta chains from a single sample sequenced in a study of cytomegalovirus exposure and HLA in healthy donors (dated 2017 in TCRdb). The library was built by means of the immunoSEQ multiplex PCR assay. For the multiplex PCR, a mixture combining 60 forward primers for TCR Vbeta segments and 13 reverse primers for TCR Jbeta segments was used. TCRdb stores this immuneACCESS table with in-frame sequences only. Part of the clones is absent; in the studies checked, under half of the shortfall reflects unresolved V genes, and no reason is known for the rest. The sample yields roughly 100,000 clones; 75% were counted once. Jointly, the top ten make up 2.5% to 3% of the sample. Sequenced: PBMCs. These TCRs come from a male donor in good health and CMV-seropositive.

This clone has only a few counts. The V call is TRBV28, the J call TRBJ2-7; TRBD2 is a possible D gene (5 bases). The V gene lost 3 bases and the J gene lost 6 bases, with 18 bases spanning the gap. CDR3 length: 15 residues. Germline lookup yields CDR1 MDHEN and CDR2 SYDVKM. The CDR3 sequence is CASSFGGGRRGEQYF. DNA of the CDR3: TGTGCCAGCAGTTTCGGTGGTGGGAGACGGGGCGAGCAGTACTTC.

The V gene is TRBV18, the J gene TRBJ2-7; D is possibly TRBD2 (7 bases). This CDR3 contains 14 residues. CDR1 is KGHSH and CDR2 is LQKENI in the germline V gene. Deletions cut 3 bases from V and 6 bases from J, with 15 bases between. CDR3 amino acids: CASSPPGGLLEQYF. CDR3 nucleotide sequence: TGTGCCAGCTCACCTCCCGGGGGGCTACTCGAGCAGTACTTC.

There are a few counts of this clone. This chain uses TRBV18 with TRBJ1-5; D ambiguous. The germline V and J ends were trimmed by 2 bases and 6 bases, with 14 bases remaining between them. Per germline, CDR1 KGHSH and CDR2 LQKENI. This CDR3 has 15 residues. The CDR3: CASSPGLSRGQPQHF. DNA of the CDR3: TGTGCCAGCTCACCAGGCCTATCCCGAGGTCAGCCCCAGCATTTT.

The CDR3 bases are TGTGCCAGCAGTTACTCGAGGATACGAGATACGCAGTATTTT. Its protein product is CASSYSRIRDTQYF. This sequence joins TRBV6-5 and TRBJ2-3, with unresolved D. Germline V gene data show CDR1 as MNHEY and CDR2 as SVGAGI. V dropped 0 bases and J dropped 5 bases, with 9 bases sitting between them. This CDR3 contains 14 residues.

The chain uses TRBV27 and TRBJ2-1; possible D gene TRBD2, 5 bases. Germline V lookup: CDR1 MNHEY, CDR2 SMNVEV (reference sequence). Trimming pared 7 bases from V and 8 bases from J, leaving 21 bases between. CDR3 length: 15 residues. This CDR3 is CASIGIPDSWDEQFF. In DNA form, the CDR3 reads TGTGCCAGCATTGGGATACCGGACTCGTGGGATGAGCAGTTCTTC.

The gene calls are TRBV7-6 and TRBJ2-1; 7 bases match TRBD1. The CDR3 sequence is 15 residues long. The ends lost 2 bases at V and 5 bases at J; junction bases unmatched: 6. Germline CDR1 and CDR2: SGHVS and FNYEAQ. In DNA, the CDR3 is TGTGCCAGCAGCTTACTCGGACAGGATGACAATGAGCAGTTCTTC. Translated, it gives CASSLLGQDDNEQFF.

This clone was counted only a few times. The chain links TRBV19 to TRBJ2-2; 7 nucleotides agree with TRBD2. V lost 4 bases to trimming and J lost 4 bases; unmatched junction nucleotides: 3. From germline, CDR1 is LNHDA and CDR2 SQIVND (reference sequence). The CDR3 consists of 14 residues. In DNA, the CDR3 is TGTGCCAGTAGTACGGGGGGTAGCACCGGGGAGCTGTTTTTT. Its translation is CASSTGGSTGELFF.

This rearrangement joins TRBV30 to TRBJ2-2, with a tentative D call TRBD1 (6 bases). The CDR3 extends over 15 amino acids. Germline CDR1 and CDR2: GTSNPN and SVGIG (reference sequence). The V and J ends lost 3 bases and 3 bases respectively, with 14 bases between them. The CDR3 region is CAWRETGRDTGELFF. DNA of the CDR3: TGTGCCTGGAGAGAGACAGGACGGGACACCGGGGAGCTGTTTTTT. Together with reference TRBV30 and TRBJ2-2, the CDR3 gives the full variable domain: SQTIHQWPATLVQPVGSPLSLECTVEGTSNPNLYWYRQAAGRGLQLLFYSVGIGQISSEVPQNLSASRPQDRQFILSSKKLLLSDSGFYLCAWRETGRDTGELFFGEGSRLTVL.

This clone has a single count. V is TRBV10-3 and J is TRBJ2-5, with TRBD1 matching over 10 bases. This CDR3 has 16 residues. Trimming took 4 bases from V and 5 from J; bases not matched to a gene: 10. In germline, CDR1 is ENHRY, CDR2 SYGVKD. The CDR3 DNA follows: TGTGCCATCAGTGGTTCCGCCGACAGGGGGCTGGAGACCCAGTACTTC. It codes for CAISGSADRGLETQYF.

This clone is labeled medium-sized. This chain links TRBV29-1 with TRBJ1-1; D unclear. The V end lost 1 base, the J end lost 0 bases, and 9 bases lay between the germline ends. CDR1 is SQVTM and CDR2 is ANQGSEA in the germline V gene. The CDR3 runs to 14 residues. The chain's CDR3 is CSVEGVGMNTEAFF. The CDR3 DNA reads as TGCAGCGTTGAAGGCGTCGGGATGAACACTGAAGCTTTCTTT.

The chain has TRBV4-3 and TRBJ1-2; D not certain. The CDR3 covers 14 residues. Deletions cut 0 bases from V and 2 bases from J, with 7 bases between. CDR1 and CDR2 (germline): LGHNA, YSLEER. CDR3 protein: CASSQDVVNYGYTF. The CDR3 DNA sequence: TGCGCCAGCAGCCAAGATGTAGTCAACTATGGCTACACCTTC.

The V call is TRBV9, the J call TRBJ2-2; the D gene is possibly TRBD1 (6 bases). V dropped 7 bases and J dropped 2 bases, with 15 bases sitting between them. The CDR3 extends over 15 amino acids. Germline V CDR1 and CDR2: SGDLS, YYNGEE. The CDR3 region has the DNA TGTGCCAGCGGGAGTAAACAGGGTAACACCGGGGAGCTGTTTTTT. Translation gives CASGSKQGNTGELFF. Supplemented by reference TRBV9 and TRBJ2-2, the full variable domain reads DSGVTQTPKHLITATGQRVTLRCSPRSGDLSVYWYQQSLDQGLQFLIQYYNGEERAKGNILERFSAQQFPDLHSELNLSSLELGDSALYFCASGSKQGNTGELFFGEGSRLTVL.

V and J are TRBV4-2 and TRBJ2-1, with TRBD1 matching over 7 bases. Germline CDR1 is LGHNA and CDR2 is YNFKEQ. V trimming: 4 bases; J trimming: 6 bases; junction bases outside the gene matches: 12. The CDR3 consists of 16 residues. The CDR3 DNA sequence: TGTGCCAGCAGCCGGGGCAAGGGGGCTTCTTTCAATGAGCAGTTCTTC. It codes for CASSRGKGASFNEQFF.

This clone came up once. The V call is TRBV5-1, the J call TRBJ1-4; the D gene is possibly TRBD1 (5 bases). This CDR3 contains 15 residues. Germline V gene lookup returns CDR1 SGHRS and CDR2 YFSETQ. V lost 3 bases and J 5 bases, leaving 14 bases between the germline ends. CDR3 nucleotides: TGCGCCAGCAGCTACAGGTGGGGACTAAATGAAAAACTGTTTTTT. Translating gives CASSYRWGLNEKLFF.

This clone has just a few counts. V gene TRBV27 combines with J gene TRBJ1-1; tentative D call: TRBD1 (6 bases). In germline, CDR1 is MNHEY, CDR2 SMNVEV (reference sequence). V shed 7 bases and J shed 7 bases, with 10 bases lying between them. CDR3 length equals 11 residues. CDR3 DNA: TGTGCCAGCAATTACAGGGATGAAGCTTTCTTT. It encodes CASNYRDEAFF.

The chain couples TRBV4-1 to TRBJ1-1, with TRBD1 matching 7 bases. J was trimmed by 4 bases and V by 8 bases; bases with no gene match: 13. Germline lookup yields CDR1 MGHRA and CDR2 YSYEKL. The CDR3 has 15 amino acids. In DNA, the CDR3 is TGCGCCAGCTCTGCGACAGGGATTCGGTTCACTGAAGCTTTCTTT. Translation: CASSATGIRFTEAFF.

There are a few counts of this clone. The chain couples TRBV9 to TRBJ1-1; unclear D gene. The germline V and J ends were trimmed by 4 bases and 2 bases, with 18 bases remaining between them. The CDR3 sequence is 16 residues long. The germline V gene has CDR1 SGDLS and CDR2 YYNGEE. The CDR3 DNA follows: TGTGCCAGCAGCCCCCGAGACTTTTATCGAAACACTGAAGCTTTCTTT. Protein sequence: CASSPRDFYRNTEAFF. Looking up the rest from reference TRBV9 and TRBJ1-1 gives the full variable domain: DSGVTQTPKHLITATGQRVTLRCSPRSGDLSVYWYQQSLDQGLQFLIQYYNGEERAKGNILERFSAQQFPDLHSELNLSSLELGDSALYFCASSPRDFYRNTEAFFGQGTRLTVV.

The chain combines TRBV10-3 with TRBJ2-5; a weak D match, TRBD1 (5 bases). The J call may be incorrect, as the DNA end agrees better with TRBJ2-7. Germline lookup yields CDR1 ENHRY and CDR2 SYGVKD. This CDR3 comprises 14 residues. CDR3 region: CAISESPGIYEQYF. CDR3 bases: TGTGCCATCAGTGAGTCTCCAGGGATCTACGAGCAGTACTTC.

The CDR3 spells CASSIDRGLNEQFF. DNA of the CDR3: TGTGCCAGCAGCATAGACAGGGGGCTAAATGAGCAGTTCTTC. J is TRBJ2-1 and V is TRBV7-3; 10 bases are shared with TRBD1. The CDR3 runs to 14 residues. V was pared by 5 bases and J by 7 bases, with 5 bases of the junction left unmatched. Germline loops: CDR1 SGHTA, CDR2 FQGTGA.

The rearrangement uses TRBV19 and TRBJ1-2; TRBD1 agrees at 7 bases. CDR3 length: 16 amino acids. Germline assignment: CDR1 LNHDA and CDR2 SQIVND (reference sequence). V lost 1 base, J lost 6 bases, and 11 bases stayed unmatched. The CDR3 sequence: CASSIGWDSDVDGYTF. CDR3 bases: TGTGCCAGTAGTATAGGATGGGACAGTGACGTCGATGGCTACACCTTC.

The chain has TRBV5-6 and TRBJ1-4, with D tentatively TRBD1 (6 bases). This CDR3 spans 16 amino acids. The V gene lost 4 bases and the J gene lost 3 bases, with 16 bases spanning the gap. Germline loops: CDR1 SGHDT, CDR2 YYEEEE. The CDR3 DNA is TGTGCCAGCAGCACCCCGCCAGGGGTGGCTAATGAAAAACTGTTTTTT. Encoded protein: CASSTPPGVANEKLFF.

This clone was counted a few times. J is TRBJ1-2 and V is TRBV14; D gene ambiguous. The germline V gene has CDR1 SGHDN and CDR2 FVKESK. The CDR3 length is 14 residues. V was shortened by 1 base and J by 5 bases, with 11 bases between the two germline ends. DNA for the CDR3: TGTGCCAGCAGCCAAGCCGAAAGAGGGTATGGCTACACCTTC. Translation: CASSQAERGYGYTF.

In this sample, this clone turned up a few times. This chain joins TRBV5-1 and TRBJ1-2, with 10 nucleotides matching TRBD1. Losses at the gene ends were 0 bases for V and 7 bases for J; bases not matched to a gene: 3. The germline V gene has CDR1 SGHRS and CDR2 YFSETQ. This CDR3 spans 14 amino acids. Here the CDR3 DNA reads TGCGCCAGCAGCTTGGGACAGGGGGCGTGTGGCTACACCTTC. It specifies CASSLGQGACGYTF.

The chain is built from TRBV7-9 and TRBJ2-7; TRBD2 might be the D (6 bases). Germline CDR1 is SEHNR and CDR2 is FQNEAQ (reference sequence). Trimming shortened V by 5 bases and J by 0 bases, and 17 bases separated the two germline ends. The CDR3 has 16 amino acids. CDR3 residues: CASSPRGTGSSYEQYF. CDR3 nucleotides: TGTGCCAGCAGCCCCCGCGGGACGGGAAGCTCCTACGAGCAGTACTTC.

The table lists this clone with a few counts. This rearrangement joins TRBV6-1 to TRBJ1-1; D uncertain. The CDR3 extends over 14 amino acids. Germline assignment: CDR1 MNHNS and CDR2 SASEGT. The V and J ends lost 6 bases and 11 bases respectively, with 22 bases between them. The CDR3 DNA sequence: TGTGCCAGCAGAGAGGAAGTAGCGTGGCCCTGGGCTTTCTTT. It is translated as CASREEVAWPWAFF.

This chain connects TRBV27 to TRBJ2-1, with D tentatively TRBD2 (6 bases). The CDR3 spans 13 residues. Trimming stripped 7 bases from V and 9 bases from J, with 16 bases between. Germline V CDR1 and CDR2: MNHEY, SMNVEV (reference sequence). The CDR3 reads CASNSGVEGEQFF. The CDR3 DNA follows: TGTGCCAGCAATTCGGGAGTGGAGGGTGAGCAGTTCTTC.

This clone was seen once. The rearrangement links TRBV10-3 to TRBJ2-7; D is unclear. CDR1 and CDR2 from the germline V gene are ENHRY and SYGVKD. This CDR3 has 11 amino acids. The germline V and J ends were trimmed by 10 bases and 0 bases, with 7 bases remaining between them. CDR3 in DNA: TGTGCCACCAAATTCTCCTACGAGCAGTACTTC. It yields the protein CATKFSYEQYF.

The table lists this clone with a few counts. The CDR3 is CASSGPRELMNTEAFF. The CDR3 DNA follows: TGTGCCAGTAGTGGGCCCCGAGAGCTAATGAACACTGAAGCTTTCTTT. The chain links TRBV19 to TRBJ1-1; unclear D gene. Trimming took 5 bases from V and 0 from J, leaving 16 bases between them. This CDR3 is 16 amino acids long. The germline CDR1 and CDR2 sequences are LNHDA and SQIVND (reference sequence).

The gene calls are TRBV15 and TRBJ1-3, with TRBD1 identical over 7 bases. There are 14 residues in the CDR3. CDR1 is LNHNV and CDR2 is YYDKDF in the germline V gene (reference sequence). With V trimmed by 1 base and J by 4 bases, 1 base remained unmatched. The CDR3 sequence: CATSRVQGGNTIYF. The CDR3 DNA sequence: TGTGCCACCAGCAGAGTACAGGGGGGAAACACCATATATTTT.

This clone was seen only once. The chain combines TRBV28 with TRBJ2-5; TRBD2 matches at 14 bases. This CDR3 comprises 16 residues. V lost 6 bases to trimming and J lost 4 bases; unmatched junction nucleotides: 7. Per the germline V gene, CDR1 is MDHEN and CDR2 is SYDVKM. The CDR3 loop reads CASRSTGTSGRETQYF. Here the CDR3 DNA reads TGTGCCAGCAGGAGCACCGGGACTAGCGGGAGAGAGACCCAGTACTTC.

This clone is a singleton in its sample. V and J are TRBV27 and TRBJ1-2; D is ambiguous. There are 13 residues in the CDR3. The germline V and J ends were trimmed by 5 bases and 2 bases, with 9 bases remaining between them. CDR1 MNHEY and CDR2 SMNVEV come from the germline V gene (reference sequence). DNA of the CDR3: TGTGCCAGCAGTCCAGACGGGAACTATGGCTACACCTTC. Translated, it gives CASSPDGNYGYTF.

This chain joins TRBV6-5 and TRBJ2-7; a weak D match, TRBD2 (7 bases). The CDR3 is 13 residues long. Germline lookup yields CDR1 MNHEY and CDR2 SVGAGI. Trimming left V 6 bases short and J 5 bases short, with 14 bases between. The CDR3 DNA is TGTGCCAGCAGCTGGGGGGGGCGCAACGAGCAGTACTTC. It codes for CASSWGGRNEQYF.